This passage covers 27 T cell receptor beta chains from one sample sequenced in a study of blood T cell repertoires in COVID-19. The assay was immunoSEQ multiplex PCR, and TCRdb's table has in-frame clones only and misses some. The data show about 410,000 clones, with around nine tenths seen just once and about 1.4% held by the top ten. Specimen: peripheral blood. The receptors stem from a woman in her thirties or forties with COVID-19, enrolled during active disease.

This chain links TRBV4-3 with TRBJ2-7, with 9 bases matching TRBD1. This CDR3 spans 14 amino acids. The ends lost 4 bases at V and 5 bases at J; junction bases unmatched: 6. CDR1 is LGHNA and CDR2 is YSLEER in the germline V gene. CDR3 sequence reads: CASSLMTGGHEQYF. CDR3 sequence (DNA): TGCGCCAGCAGCCTCATGACAGGGGGGCACGAGCAGTACTTC.

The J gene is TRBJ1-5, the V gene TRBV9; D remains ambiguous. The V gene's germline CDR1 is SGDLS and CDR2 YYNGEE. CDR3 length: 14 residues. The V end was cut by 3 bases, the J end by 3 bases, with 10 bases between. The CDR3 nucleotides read TGTGCCAGCAGCGCTAACAGCTACAATCAGCCCCAGCATTTT. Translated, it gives CASSANSYNQPQHF.

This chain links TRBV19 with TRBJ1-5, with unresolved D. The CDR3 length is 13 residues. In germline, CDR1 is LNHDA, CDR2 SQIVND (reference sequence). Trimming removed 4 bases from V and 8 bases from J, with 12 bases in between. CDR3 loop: CASSSEGREPQHF. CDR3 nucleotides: TGTGCCAGTAGTAGCGAGGGTAGAGAGCCCCAGCATTTT.

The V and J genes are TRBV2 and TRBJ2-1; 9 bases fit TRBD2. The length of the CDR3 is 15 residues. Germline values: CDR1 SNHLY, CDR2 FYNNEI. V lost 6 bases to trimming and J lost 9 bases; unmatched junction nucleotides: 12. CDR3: CASRPLAGEGSEQFF. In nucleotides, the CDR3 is TGTGCCAGCAGACCGTTAGCGGGGGAAGGGAGTGAGCAGTTCTTC.

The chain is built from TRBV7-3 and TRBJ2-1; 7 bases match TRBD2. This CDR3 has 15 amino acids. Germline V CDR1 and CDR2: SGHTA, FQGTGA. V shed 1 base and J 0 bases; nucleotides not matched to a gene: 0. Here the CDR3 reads CASSLSGSSYNEQFF. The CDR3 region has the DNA TGTGCCAGCAGCTTAAGCGGGAGCTCCTACAATGAGCAGTTCTTC.

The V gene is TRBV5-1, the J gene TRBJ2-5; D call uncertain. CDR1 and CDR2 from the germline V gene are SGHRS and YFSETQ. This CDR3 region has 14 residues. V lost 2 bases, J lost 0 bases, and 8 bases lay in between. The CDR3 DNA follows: TGCGCCAGCAGCTTTACAACAGACCAAGAGACCCAGTACTTC. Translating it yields CASSFTTDQETQYF.

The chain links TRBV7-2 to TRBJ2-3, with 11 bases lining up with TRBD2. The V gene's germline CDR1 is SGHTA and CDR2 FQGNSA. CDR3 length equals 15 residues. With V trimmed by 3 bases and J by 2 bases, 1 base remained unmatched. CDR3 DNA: TGTGCCAGCAGCTTGGGACTAGCGGACACAGATACGCAGTATTTT. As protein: CASSLGLADTDTQYF.

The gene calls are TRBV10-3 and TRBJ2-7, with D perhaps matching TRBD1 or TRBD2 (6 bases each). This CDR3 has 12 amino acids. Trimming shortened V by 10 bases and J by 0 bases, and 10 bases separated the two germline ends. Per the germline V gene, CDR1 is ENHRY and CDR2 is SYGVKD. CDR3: CATRGLSYEQYF. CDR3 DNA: TGTGCCACCAGGGGACTCTCCTACGAGCAGTACTTC.

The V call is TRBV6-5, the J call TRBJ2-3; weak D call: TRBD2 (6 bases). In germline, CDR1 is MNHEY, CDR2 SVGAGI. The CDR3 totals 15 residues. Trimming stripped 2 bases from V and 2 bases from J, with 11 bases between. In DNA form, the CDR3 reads TGTGCCAGCAGTTACCGGGGCGGGAACACAGATACGCAGTATTTT. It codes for CASSYRGGNTDTQYF.

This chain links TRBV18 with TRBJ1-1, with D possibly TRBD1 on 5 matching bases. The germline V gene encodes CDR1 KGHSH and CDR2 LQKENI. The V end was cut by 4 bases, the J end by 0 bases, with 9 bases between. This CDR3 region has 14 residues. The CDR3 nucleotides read TGTGCCAGCTCACAGGGGATTATGAACACTGAAGCTTTCTTT. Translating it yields CASSQGIMNTEAFF.

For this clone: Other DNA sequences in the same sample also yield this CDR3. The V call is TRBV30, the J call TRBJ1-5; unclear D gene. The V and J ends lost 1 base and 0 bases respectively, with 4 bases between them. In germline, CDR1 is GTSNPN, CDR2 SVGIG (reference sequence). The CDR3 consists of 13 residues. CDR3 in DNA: TGTGCCTGGAGTGGAGGTAGCAATCAGCCCCAGCATTTT. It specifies CAWSGGSNQPQHF.

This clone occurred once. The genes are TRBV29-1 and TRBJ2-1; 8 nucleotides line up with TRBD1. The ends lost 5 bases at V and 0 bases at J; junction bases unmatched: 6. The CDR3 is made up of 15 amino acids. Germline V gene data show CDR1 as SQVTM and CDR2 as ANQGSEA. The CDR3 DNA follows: TGCAGCGTTCCAATGGACAGGGTCTCCTACAATGAGCAGTTCTTC. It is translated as CSVPMDRVSYNEQFF.

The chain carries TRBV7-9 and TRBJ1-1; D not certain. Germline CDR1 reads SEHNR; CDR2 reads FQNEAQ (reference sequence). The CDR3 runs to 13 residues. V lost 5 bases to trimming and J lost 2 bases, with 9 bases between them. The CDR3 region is CASSPISNTEAFF. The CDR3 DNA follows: TGTGCCAGCAGCCCTATATCCAACACTGAAGCTTTCTTT.

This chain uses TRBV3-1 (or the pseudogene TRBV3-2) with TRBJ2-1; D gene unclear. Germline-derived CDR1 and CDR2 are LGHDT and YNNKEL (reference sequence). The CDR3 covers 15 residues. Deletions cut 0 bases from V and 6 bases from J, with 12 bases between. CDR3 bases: TGTGCCAGCAGCCAAGACTGGGCTGCCAGCAATGAGCAGTTCTTC. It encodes CASSQDWAASNEQFF.

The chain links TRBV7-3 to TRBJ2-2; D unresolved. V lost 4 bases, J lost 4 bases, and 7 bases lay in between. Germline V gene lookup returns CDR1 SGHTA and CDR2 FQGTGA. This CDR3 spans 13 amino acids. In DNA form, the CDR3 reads TGTGCCAGCAGCTGGTCGAGCACCGGGGAGCTGTTTTTT. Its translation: CASSWSSTGELFF.

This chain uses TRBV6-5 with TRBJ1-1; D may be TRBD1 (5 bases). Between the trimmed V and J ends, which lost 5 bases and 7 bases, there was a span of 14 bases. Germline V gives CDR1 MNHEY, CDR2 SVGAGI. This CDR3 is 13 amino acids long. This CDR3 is CASSPWGDGEAFF. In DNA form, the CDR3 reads TGTGCCAGCAGTCCGTGGGGGGATGGTGAAGCTTTCTTT.

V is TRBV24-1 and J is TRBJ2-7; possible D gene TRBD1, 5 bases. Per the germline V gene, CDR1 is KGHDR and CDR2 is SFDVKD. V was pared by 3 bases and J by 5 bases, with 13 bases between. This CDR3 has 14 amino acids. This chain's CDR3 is CATSDPSAGNEQYF. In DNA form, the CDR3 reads TGTGCCACCAGTGATCCCTCCGCAGGGAACGAGCAGTACTTC.

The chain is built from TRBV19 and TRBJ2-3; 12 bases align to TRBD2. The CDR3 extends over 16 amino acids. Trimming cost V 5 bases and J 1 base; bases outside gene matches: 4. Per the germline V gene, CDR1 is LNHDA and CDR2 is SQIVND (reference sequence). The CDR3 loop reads CASSFRTSGGTDTQYF. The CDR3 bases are TGTGCCAGTAGTTTCCGGACTAGCGGGGGCACAGATACGCAGTATTTT.

The CDR3, as DNA: TGTGCCAGCAGCCAAGGCGCAGGGGTAAATTCACCCCTCCACTTT. Translating gives CASSQGAGVNSPLHF. V usage is TRBV3-1 (or the pseudogene TRBV3-2) and J usage is TRBJ1-6, with a weak D call TRBD1 (6 bases). Germline V gene data show CDR1 as LGHDT and CDR2 as YNNKEL (reference sequence). V dropped 1 base and J dropped 7 bases, with 11 bases sitting between them. The CDR3 loop spans 15 amino acids.

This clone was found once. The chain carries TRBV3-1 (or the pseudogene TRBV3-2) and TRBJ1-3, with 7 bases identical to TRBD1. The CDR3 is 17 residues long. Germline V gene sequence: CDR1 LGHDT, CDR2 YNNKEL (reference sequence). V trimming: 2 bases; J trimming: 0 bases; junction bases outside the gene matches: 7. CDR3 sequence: CASSQQGPGGSGNTIYF. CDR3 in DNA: TGTGCCAGCAGCCAACAAGGCCCAGGGGGCTCTGGAAACACCATATATTTT.

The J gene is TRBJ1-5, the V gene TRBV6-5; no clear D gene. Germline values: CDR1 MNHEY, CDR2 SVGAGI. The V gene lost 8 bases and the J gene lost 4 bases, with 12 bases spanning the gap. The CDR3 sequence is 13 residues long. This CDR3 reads CASWGGGNQPQHF. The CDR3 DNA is TGTGCCAGCTGGGGAGGTGGGAATCAGCCCCAGCATTTT.

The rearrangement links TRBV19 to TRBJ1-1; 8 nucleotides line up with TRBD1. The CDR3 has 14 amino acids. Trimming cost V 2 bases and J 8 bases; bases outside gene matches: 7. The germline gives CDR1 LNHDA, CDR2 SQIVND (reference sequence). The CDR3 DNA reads TGTGCCAGTAGTATATATGGGAGGGACAGGGAAGCTTTCTTT. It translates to CASSIYGRDREAFF. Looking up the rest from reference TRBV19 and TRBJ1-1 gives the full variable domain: DGGITQSPKYLFRKEGQNVTLSCEQNLNHDAMYWYRQDPGQGLRLIYYSQIVNDFQKGDIAEGYSVSREKKESFPLTVTSAQKNPTAFYLCASSIYGRDREAFFGQGTRLTVV.

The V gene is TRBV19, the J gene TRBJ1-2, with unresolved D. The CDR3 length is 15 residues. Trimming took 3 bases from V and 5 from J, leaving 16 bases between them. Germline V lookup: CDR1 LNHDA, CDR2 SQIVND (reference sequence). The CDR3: CASSIPHQDFYGYTF. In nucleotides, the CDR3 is TGTGCCAGTAGTATCCCCCACCAGGACTTTTATGGCTACACCTTC.

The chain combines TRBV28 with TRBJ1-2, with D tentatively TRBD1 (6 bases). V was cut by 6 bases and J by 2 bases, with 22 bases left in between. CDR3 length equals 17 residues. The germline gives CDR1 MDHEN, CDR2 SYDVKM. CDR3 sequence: CASSLVVTGGGNYGYTF. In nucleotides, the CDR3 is TGTGCCAGCAGCCTCGTGGTAACGGGAGGGGGGAACTATGGCTACACCTTC.

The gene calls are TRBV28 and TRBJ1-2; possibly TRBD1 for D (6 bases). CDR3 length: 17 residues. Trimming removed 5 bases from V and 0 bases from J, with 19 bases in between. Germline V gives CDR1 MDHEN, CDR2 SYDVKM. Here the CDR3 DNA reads TGTGCCAGCAGTCCCTCGGGACACCTCTACACTAACTATGGCTACACCTTC. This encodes CASSPSGHLYTNYGYTF.

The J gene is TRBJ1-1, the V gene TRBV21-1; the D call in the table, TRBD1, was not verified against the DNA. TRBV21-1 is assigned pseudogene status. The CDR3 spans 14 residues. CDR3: CASSSRRGGTEAFF. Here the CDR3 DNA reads TGTGCCAGCAGCAGCCGGAGAGGGGGCACTGAAGCTTTCTTT.

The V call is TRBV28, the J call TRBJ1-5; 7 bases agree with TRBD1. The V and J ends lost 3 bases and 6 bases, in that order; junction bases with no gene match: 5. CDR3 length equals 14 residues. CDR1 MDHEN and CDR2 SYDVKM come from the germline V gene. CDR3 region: CASSFETGPQPQHF. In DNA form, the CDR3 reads TGTGCCAGCAGTTTCGAGACAGGGCCTCAGCCCCAGCATTTT.